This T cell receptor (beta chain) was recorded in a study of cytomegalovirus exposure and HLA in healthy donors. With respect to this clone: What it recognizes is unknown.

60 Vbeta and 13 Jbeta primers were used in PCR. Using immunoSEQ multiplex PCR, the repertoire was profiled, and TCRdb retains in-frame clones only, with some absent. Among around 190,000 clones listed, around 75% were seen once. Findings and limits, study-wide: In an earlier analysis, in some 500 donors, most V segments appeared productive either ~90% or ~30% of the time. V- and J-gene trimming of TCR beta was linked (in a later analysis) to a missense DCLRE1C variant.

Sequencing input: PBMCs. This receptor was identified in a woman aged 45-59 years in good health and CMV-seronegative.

The CDR3 loop reads CASSLVGRLSGGANVLTF. CDR3 DNA: TGTGCCAGCAGCTTGGTGGGCAGGTTATCTGGGGGGGCCAACGTCCTGACTTTC. This chain connects TRBV5-4 to TRBJ2-6; D ambiguous. The CDR3 is made up of 18 amino acids. CDR1 and CDR2 from the germline V gene are SGHNT and YYREEE (reference sequence). With 0 bases removed from V and 4 bases from J, the gap between germline ends came to 17 bases.